These T cell receptor beta chains were read from a single sample in a study of OX40 agonist ivuxolimab in advanced cancers. Libraries were prepared by immunoSEQ multiplex PCR; TCRdb keeps only in-frame clonotypes and omits some of them. The data contain 40,000 or so clones, around four fifths of them singletons. The sequenced sample was CD4+ or CD8+ T cells sorted from blood, obtained in a trial of the OX40 agonist ivuxolimab. These receptors were taken from an adult with an advanced solid tumor such as melanoma, head and neck, liver or kidney cancer. Each CDR3 is given with its conserved first and last residue. The order of the fields is clone size, J gene, D gene, V gene, CDR3 protein, CDR3 DNA. The D gene is left open where the match is weak. The size of a clone is reported for some rows only, either as once, few or many, or as a class for expanded clones.

abundance: few; j_gene: TRBJ1-1; d_gene: .; v_gene: TRBV11-2; CDR3aa: CASSFNLATEAFF; CDR3nt: TGTGCCAGCAGCTTCAATCTCGCCACTGAAGCTTTCTTT
abundance: .; j_gene: TRBJ2-5; d_gene: .; v_gene: TRBV7-3; CDR3aa: CASSSGLQETQYF; CDR3nt: TGTGCCAGCAGCTCCGGACTTCAAGAGACCCAGTACTTC
abundance: .; j_gene: TRBJ2-7; d_gene: TRBD2; v_gene: TRBV4-2; CDR3aa: CASSEAGGEYEQYF; CDR3nt: TGTGCCAGCAGTGAGGCGGGAGGAGAGTACGAGCAGTACTTC
abundance: .; j_gene: TRBJ2-3; d_gene: .; v_gene: TRBV4-1; CDR3aa: CASSLQDSGTDTQYF; CDR3nt: TGCGCCAGCAGCCTGCAGGACAGTGGGACAGATACGCAGTATTTT
abundance: .; j_gene: TRBJ2-2; d_gene: .; v_gene: TRBV11-3; CDR3aa: CASSFSGPGELFF; CDR3nt: TGTGCCAGCAGCTTTTCGGGGCCCGGGGAGCTGTTTTTT
abundance: .; j_gene: TRBJ2-7; d_gene: .; v_gene: TRBV11-2; CDR3aa: CASSRGAYESYEQYF; CDR3nt: TGTGCCAGCAGTAGGGGGGCCTACGAATCCTACGAGCAGTACTTC
abundance: .; j_gene: TRBJ2-2; d_gene: .; v_gene: TRBV6-5; CDR3aa: CASSGTGELFF; CDR3nt: TGTGCCAGCTCAGGGACCGGGGAGCTGTTTTTT
abundance: .; j_gene: TRBJ2-2; d_gene: TRBD2; v_gene: TRBV10-3; CDR3aa: CAGRERDTGELFF; CDR3nt: TGTGCCGGGCGGGAGCGGGACACCGGGGAGCTGTTTTTT
abundance: .; j_gene: TRBJ2-2; d_gene: TRBD1; v_gene: TRBV5-8; CDR3aa: CASSPDPQGAAGELFF; CDR3nt: TGTGCCAGCAGCCCCGACCCCCAGGGGGCTGCTGGGGAGCTGTTTTTT
abundance: .; j_gene: TRBJ1-4; d_gene: .; v_gene: TRBV29-1; CDR3aa: CSVVSTNEKLFF; CDR3nt: TGCAGCGTTGTCTCAACTAATGAAAAACTGTTTTTT
abundance: .; j_gene: TRBJ1-1; d_gene: TRBD1; v_gene: TRBV5-1; CDR3aa: CASSPQGEATEAFF; CDR3nt: TGCGCCAGCAGCCCTCAGGGGGAGGCCACTGAAGCTTTCTTT
abundance: .; j_gene: TRBJ1-2; d_gene: .; v_gene: TRBV19; CDR3aa: CASSIGDNSDAYYGYTF; CDR3nt: TGTGCCAGTAGTATCGGGGACAATTCTGATGCATACTATGGCTACACCTTC
abundance: .; j_gene: TRBJ2-3; d_gene: TRBD1; v_gene: TRBV5-6; CDR3aa: CASSTGQGTDTQYF; CDR3nt: TGTGCCAGCAGCACCGGACAGGGTACAGATACGCAGTATTTT
abundance: .; j_gene: TRBJ2-7; d_gene: .; v_gene: TRBV5-1; CDR3aa: CASRGSSYEQYF; CDR3nt: TGCGCCAGCAGAGGGTCCTCCTACGAGCAGTACTTC
abundance: .; j_gene: TRBJ1-5; d_gene: TRBD1; v_gene: TRBV19; CDR3aa: CATSPTGGRQPQHF; CDR3nt: TGTGCCACCTCGCCTACAGGGGGCCGTCAGCCCCAGCATTTT
abundance: .; j_gene: TRBJ2-5; d_gene: .; v_gene: TRBV6-5; CDR3aa: CASMAYQETQYF; CDR3nt: TGTGCCAGCATGGCGTACCAAGAGACCCAGTACTTC
abundance: .; j_gene: TRBJ2-1; d_gene: TRBD1; v_gene: TRBV4-1; CDR3aa: CASSQRIPGQGVLNEQFF; CDR3nt: TGCGCCAGCAGCCAAAGGATACCGGGACAGGGGGTCCTCAATGAGCAGTTCTTC
abundance: .; j_gene: TRBJ1-1; d_gene: .; v_gene: TRBV6-5; CDR3aa: CASSSVVGAEAFF; CDR3nt: TGTGCCAGCAGTTCAGTGGTGGGGGCTGAAGCTTTCTTT
abundance: .; j_gene: TRBJ1-2; d_gene: TRBD1; v_gene: TRBV11-2; CDR3aa: CASSLGQGNNYGYTF; CDR3nt: TGTGCCAGCAGCTTAGGACAGGGTAATAACTATGGCTACACCTTC
abundance: .; j_gene: TRBJ2-7; d_gene: .; v_gene: TRBV7-8; CDR3aa: CASSLGPEQYF; CDR3nt: TGTGCCAGCAGCTTAGGTCCTGAGCAGTACTTC
abundance: .; j_gene: TRBJ2-7; d_gene: .; v_gene: TRBV6-6; CDR3aa: CASSYSDNAYEQYF; CDR3nt: TGTGCCAGCAGTTACTCCGACAATGCCTACGAGCAGTACTTC
abundance: .; j_gene: TRBJ2-1; d_gene: TRBD2; v_gene: TRBV6-6; CDR3aa: CASRGGNNEQFF; CDR3nt: TGTGCCAGCCGGGGGGGGAACAATGAGCAGTTCTTC
abundance: .; j_gene: TRBJ1-5; d_gene: .; v_gene: TRBV11-2; CDR3aa: CASSLTDIQPQHF; CDR3nt: TGTGCCAGCAGCTTAACAGATATTCAGCCCCAGCATTTT
abundance: .; j_gene: TRBJ2-3; d_gene: TRBD1; v_gene: TRBV18; CDR3aa: CASSRTGGTDTQYF; CDR3nt: TGTGCCAGCTCAAGGACAGGGGGCACAGATACGCAGTATTTT
abundance: .; j_gene: TRBJ2-2; d_gene: .; v_gene: TRBV4-1; CDR3aa: CASSQGLASLAGELFF; CDR3nt: TGCGCCAGCAGCCAAGGTTTGGCTAGCTTAGCCGGGGAGCTGTTTTTT
abundance: .; j_gene: TRBJ2-1; d_gene: .; v_gene: TRBV7-6; CDR3aa: CASRRDNEQFF; CDR3nt: TGTGCCAGCCGGAGGGACAATGAGCAGTTCTTC
abundance: .; j_gene: TRBJ2-1; d_gene: TRBD1; v_gene: TRBV7-3; CDR3aa: CASSPGTGGNYNEQFF; CDR3nt: TGTGCCAGCAGCCCGGGGACAGGGGGCAACTACAATGAGCAGTTCTTC
abundance: .; j_gene: TRBJ2-7; d_gene: TRBD2; v_gene: TRBV28; CDR3aa: CASSSPSGSYEQYF; CDR3nt: TGTGCCAGCAGTTCCCCTAGCGGCTCCTACGAGCAGTACTTC
abundance: .; j_gene: TRBJ2-7; d_gene: .; v_gene: TRBV27; CDR3aa: CASSPTVGIPGYF; CDR3nt: TGTGCCAGCAGCCCCACCGTGGGGATTCCGGGGTACTTC
abundance: .; j_gene: TRBJ2-1; d_gene: .; v_gene: TRBV10-3; CDR3aa: CATKTPGDNEQFF; CDR3nt: TGTGCCACCAAAACGCCGGGGGACAATGAGCAGTTCTTC
abundance: once; j_gene: TRBJ2-3; d_gene: TRBD1; v_gene: TRBV13; CDR3aa: CASSQRQGVTDTQYF; CDR3nt: TGTGCCAGCAGCCAGAGACAGGGGGTTACAGATACGCAGTATTTT
abundance: .; j_gene: TRBJ2-7; d_gene: .; v_gene: TRBV7-3; CDR3aa: CASSLTKAYEQYF; CDR3nt: TGTGCCAGCAGCTTAACGAAGGCGTACGAGCAGTACTTC
abundance: once; j_gene: TRBJ2-7; d_gene: .; v_gene: TRBV27; CDR3aa: CASSGEWGSYEQYF; CDR3nt: TGTGCCAGCAGTGGTGAGTGGGGGTCCTACGAGCAGTACTTC
abundance: .; j_gene: TRBJ1-5; d_gene: .; v_gene: TRBV19; CDR3aa: CASNSWGDQPQHF; CDR3nt: TGTGCCAGTAATTCGTGGGGAGATCAGCCCCAGCATTTT
abundance: .; j_gene: TRBJ2-1; d_gene: .; v_gene: TRBV5-1; CDR3aa: CASSLGPGNEQFF; CDR3nt: TGCGCCAGCAGCTTGGGCCCCGGGAATGAGCAGTTCTTC
abundance: .; j_gene: TRBJ1-2; d_gene: TRBD1; v_gene: TRBV6-1; CDR3aa: CASSETGATSYGYTF; CDR3nt: TGTGCCAGCAGTGAAACAGGGGCGACGAGCTATGGCTACACCTTC
abundance: .; j_gene: TRBJ1-4; d_gene: TRBD1; v_gene: TRBV7-9; CDR3aa: CASSLDRGPGSQKLFF; CDR3nt: TGTGCCAGCAGCTTGGACAGGGGACCTGGATCGCAAAAACTGTTTTTT
abundance: once; j_gene: TRBJ2-3; d_gene: TRBD2; v_gene: TRBV30; CDR3aa: CAWSVRVEGGSTDTQYF; CDR3nt: TGTGCCTGGAGTGTCAGGGTGGAGGGAGGGAGCACAGATACGCAGTATTTT
abundance: .; j_gene: TRBJ1-1; d_gene: TRBD1; v_gene: TRBV5-6; CDR3aa: CASSGRDRAGSEAFF; CDR3nt: TGTGCCAGCAGCGGCCGGGACAGGGCGGGGAGCGAAGCTTTCTTT
abundance: .; j_gene: TRBJ1-2; d_gene: TRBD1; v_gene: TRBV19; CDR3aa: CASSIGTGRYGYTF; CDR3nt: TGTGCCAGTAGTATAGGGACAGGGAGGTATGGCTACACCTTC
abundance: .; j_gene: TRBJ2-1; d_gene: TRBD1; v_gene: TRBV9; CDR3aa: CASSGRTGRSYNEQFF; CDR3nt: TGTGCCAGCAGCGGACGGACAGGCCGCTCCTACAATGAGCAGTTCTTC
abundance: .; j_gene: TRBJ1-2; d_gene: TRBD1; v_gene: TRBV29-1; CDR3aa: CSTTGVGYGYTF; CDR3nt: TGCAGCACCACAGGGGTAGGCTATGGCTACACCTTC
abundance: .; j_gene: TRBJ1-6; d_gene: TRBD1; v_gene: TRBV7-6; CDR3aa: CASSLGDRGLYNSPLHF; CDR3nt: TGTGCCAGCAGCTTAGGTGACAGGGGGCTGTATAATTCACCCCTCCACTTT
abundance: .; j_gene: TRBJ1-2; d_gene: .; v_gene: TRBV18; CDR3aa: CASSPREGSTNYGYTF; CDR3nt: TGTGCCAGCTCACCACGGGAGGGGTCCACTAACTATGGCTACACCTTC
abundance: .; j_gene: TRBJ2-3; d_gene: TRBD2; v_gene: TRBV4-2; CDR3aa: CASSPGLAGGDTQYF; CDR3nt: TGTGCCAGCAGCCCCGGACTAGCGGGGGGAGATACGCAGTATTTT
abundance: once; j_gene: TRBJ1-2; d_gene: .; v_gene: TRBV6-5; CDR3aa: CASRGASNYGYTF; CDR3nt: TGTGCCAGTCGGGGAGCCAGCAACTATGGCTACACCTTC